This T cell receptor beta chain is from a study of response to subunit inactivated influenza vaccine. TCRdb reprocessed the RT-PCR reads via MiXCR and lists one record per CDR3 protein. The sample contains a few hundred thousand distinct CDR3 sequences, about 20% of which appear only once. On this clonotype: No antigen is known for it.

Overall study results and limits: New T cells are recruited in small numbers by each seasonal influenza vaccination, according to the authors' suggestion.

Specimen: PBMCs from blood, collected 21 months after vaccination. This receptor was identified in a man between 50 and 69 years old who received an inactivated influenza vaccine.

The CDR3: CASSLEGTSGYTGELFF. The DNA for the CDR3 is TGTGCCAGCAGTTTAGAAGGGACTAGCGGATACACCGGGGAGCTGTTTTTT. The chain combines TRBV27 with TRBJ2-2, with TRBD2 matching 11 bases. With 2 bases clipped from V and 3 bases from J, the junction kept 5 bases outside the gene matches. The germline gives CDR1 MNHEY, CDR2 SMNVEV (reference sequence). The CDR3 is 17 amino acids.